The rows below give T cell receptor beta chains drawn from one sample of a study of blood T cells in healthy people across ages. In TCRdb, the 5' RACE reads were re-called with MiXCR into one record per CDR3 protein. The profile shows hundreds of thousands of distinct CDR3 sequences, about 24% of them singletons. The sample was also reused in another study, on T cells of mothers and their children.

Source material: blood. These receptors all stem from a boy between 10 and 17 years old in good health. The conserved cysteine and the conserved F or W are not part of the CDR3 here. A row's size may be missing; if present it is once, few, many or a size class.

>TRBJ1-2|TRBV29-1|few
SGRLTSNYGYT
>TRBJ1-1|TRBV11-2|few
ASSLAPGGLNTEAF
>TRBJ2-7|TRBV3-1|-
ASSQDSQGLYEQY
>TRBJ1-1|TRBV29-1|-
SVTPGQGLRTEAF
>TRBJ2-7|TRBV6-6|few
ASTIGALASSYEQY
>TRBJ2-7|TRBV11-1|-
ASSFPLNNEQY
>TRBJ2-1|TRBV3-1|-
ASSQSLAGDYNEQF
>TRBJ2-4|TRBV20-1|-
SALMGRGRD
>TRBJ2-5|TRBV7-9|few
ASSLTQMY
>TRBJ2-1|TRBV2|few
ASSEASGAHEQF
>TRBJ2-7|TRBV27|many
ASSLSGGSYEQY
>TRBJ2-7|TRBV29-1|-
SVEISGIAGPYEQY
>TRBJ2-7|TRBV4-1|few
ASSQVMGEQY
>TRBJ1-6|TRBV27|-
ASSHWTAGNSPLH
>TRBJ2-3|TRBV20-1|-
SARVGGGSTDTQY
>TRBJ2-5|TRBV5-4|-
ASSLGDGGQETQY
>TRBJ2-1|TRBV10-3|few
AISPDFNERF
>TRBJ1-2|TRBV7-2|few
ASSPENYGYT
>TRBJ1-5|TRBV27|few
ASSLRASQPRH
>TRBJ2-2|TRBV11-2|-
TSSLDRTGELF
>TRBJ1-5|TRBV7-9|few
ASSLGVDSNQPQH
>TRBJ1-2|TRBV29-1|-
SVEDMAGYGYT
>TRBJ2-3|TRBV20-1|-
SAGSADTQY
>TRBJ2-7|TRBV27|-
ASSRRGSYEQY
>TRBJ2-4|TRBV4-2|few
ASSQLWVGDIQY
>TRBJ1-1|TRBV2|-
ASSEAFDSSNF
>TRBJ1-1|TRBV14|few
ASSQDWWTGGGLNTEAF
>TRBJ1-1|TRBV20-1|-
SALRGTEAF
>TRBJ1-2|TRBV7-2|-
ASSLGRLLDYGYT
>TRBJ1-6|TRBV14|-
ASSQVGNSPLH
>TRBJ2-3|TRBV27|few
ASSLTARVSTDTQY
>TRBJ2-5|TRBV28|few
ASSLWAGAQETQY
>TRBJ1-1|TRBV19|few
ASSMGDRLDTEAF